Below are 24 T cell receptor beta chains sequenced from a single sample in a study of blood T cells in healthy people across ages. The second PCR ran about 6 to 11 cycles with a sample-barcoded 5' primer and J-beta primers. TCRdb re-derived calls from the 5' RACE reads in MiXCR, one entry per CDR3 protein. This sample has 1.5 million to 2 million distinct CDR3 sequences; roughly 30% occur once, and the top ten carry roughly 8.2%. Sequences were obtained from blood. The source is a woman aged 25 to 39 in good health.

This rearrangement joins TRBV4-3 to TRBJ1-3; D gene uncertain. CDR1 LGHNA and CDR2 YSLEER come from the germline V gene. Trimming removed 0 bases from V and 4 bases from J, with 10 bases in between. CDR3 length: 15 residues. The CDR3 bases are TGCGCCAGCAGCCAAGATACGGAGTTCGGAAACACCATATATTTT. Its protein is CASSQDTEFGNTIYF.

This chain links TRBV5-1 with TRBJ2-2; unclear D gene. Trimming took off 4 bases at V and 7 bases at J, with 11 bases between the two ends. This CDR3 spans 13 amino acids. In germline, CDR1 is SGHRS, CDR2 YFSETQ. DNA of the CDR3: TGCGCCAGCAGCAAAGACGTGCGCGGGGAGCTGTTTTTT. This codes for CASSKDVRGELFF.

The chain combines TRBV12-3 or TRBV12-4 with TRBJ2-7; D is perhaps TRBD1 or TRBD2 (5 bases each). V was pared by 0 bases and J by 3 bases, with 9 bases between. CDR3 length: 14 amino acids. The CDR3 sequence is CASSLAGVVYEQYF. DNA of the CDR3: TGTGCCAGCAGTTTAGCGGGGGTGGTCTACGAGCAGTACTTC.

The chain combines TRBV7-7 with TRBJ2-1; D gene ambiguous. Looked up from germline, CDR1 is SSHAT and CDR2 is FNYEAQ (reference sequence). There are 13 residues in the CDR3. V was trimmed by 4 bases and J by 6 bases, leaving 10 bases between them. Here the CDR3 reads CASSSPELNEQFF. In nucleotides, the CDR3 is TGTGCCAGCAGCTCCCCGGAGCTCAATGAGCAGTTCTTC. The full variable domain, its missing parts supplied by reference TRBV7-7 and TRBJ2-1, is GAGVSQSPRYKVTKRGQDVTLRCDPISSHATLYWYQQALGQGPEFLTYFNYEAQPDKSGLPSDRFSAERPEGSISTLTIQRTEQRDSAMYRCASSSPELNEQFFGPGTRLTVL.

This rearrangement joins TRBV6-5 to TRBJ2-1; the D gene could be TRBD1 or TRBD2 (6 bases each). This CDR3 spans 15 amino acids. Trimming removed 2 bases at V and 7 bases at J, with 15 bases between. The germline V gene encodes CDR1 MNHEY and CDR2 SVGAGI. CDR3 nucleotide sequence: TGTGCCAGCAGTTACCGTGGCAGGGGAGGTAATGAGCAGTTCTTC. Its protein is CASSYRGRGGNEQFF.

This clonotype occurred many times. The chain is built from TRBV15 and TRBJ2-7; D may be TRBD2 (5 bases). The germline CDR1 and CDR2 sequences are LNHNV and YYDKDF (reference sequence). The length of the CDR3 is 13 residues. Trimming removed 3 bases at V and 6 bases at J, with 12 bases between. The CDR3: CATSRDLATEQYF. The DNA of the CDR3 is TGTGCCACCAGCAGGGATCTAGCTACCGAGCAGTACTTC.

V and J are TRBV3-1 and TRBJ2-7, with 9 bases identical to TRBD1. J lost 6 bases, V lost 4 bases, and 13 bases had no gene match. Germline CDR1 reads LGHDT; CDR2 reads YNNKEL (reference sequence). This CDR3 contains 16 residues. Written as DNA, the CDR3 is TGTGCCAGCAGCCCGCACTGGGACAGGGAAGGGCGCGAGCAGTACTTC. Protein: CASSPHWDREGREQYF.

The sample holds many counts of this clonotype. This chain uses TRBV6-6 with TRBJ2-5; 9 positions match TRBD1. This CDR3 spans 14 amino acids. Trimming took 6 bases from V and 4 from J; bases not matched to a gene: 6. Germline V gene lookup returns CDR1 MNHNY and CDR2 SVGAGI (reference sequence). In nucleotides, the CDR3 is TGTGCCAGCAGAAATCCGGGACAGGGAGAGACCCAGTACTTC. Amino acid sequence: CASRNPGQGETQYF.

Many counts were recorded for this clonotype. The rearrangement joins TRBV7-3 to TRBJ1-1; D possibly corresponds to TRBD1 (5 bases). CDR3 length: 14 amino acids. V shed 5 bases and J shed 1 base, with 11 bases lying between them. In germline, CDR1 is SGHTA, CDR2 FQGTGA. In DNA form, the CDR3 reads TGTGCCAGCAGCCCCGCAGGGAGGAACACTGAAGCTTTCTTT. Translated: CASSPAGRNTEAFF.

The chain carries TRBV6-1 and TRBJ1-2, with 7 bases aligning to TRBD1. V gave up 5 bases and J gave up 4 bases; unmatched junction bases: 16. Germline lookup yields CDR1 MNHNS and CDR2 SASEGT. The CDR3 sequence is 17 residues long. Here the CDR3 DNA reads TGTGCCAGCAGTCCACAAACGATAATAACAGGGGTCTATGGCTACACCTTC. Translating it yields CASSPQTIITGVYGYTF.

This clonotype was counted a few times. The V and J genes are TRBV9 and TRBJ2-5; 11 positions agree with TRBD2. Per germline, CDR1 SGDLS and CDR2 YYNGEE. J gave up 5 bases and V 3 bases, and 6 bases lay outside the gene matches. This CDR3 region has 15 residues. DNA for the CDR3: TGTGCCAGCAGCGGACTAGCGGGACCGGCGGAGACCCAGTACTTC. As protein: CASSGLAGPAETQYF.

The chain carries TRBV4-2 and TRBJ1-2; no definite D call. V lost 7 bases and J lost 2, with 11 bases in between. This CDR3 is 13 amino acids long. CDR1 and CDR2 (germline): LGHNA, YNFKEQ. The CDR3, as DNA: TGTGCCAGCAACCAGGACGGGAACTATGGCTACACCTTC. Translated: CASNQDGNYGYTF.

The rearrangement joins TRBV12-3 or TRBV12-4 to TRBJ2-1, with a tentative D call TRBD2 (6 bases). CDR3 length: 16 amino acids. V was clipped by 6 bases and J by 13 bases, with 28 bases between them. The CDR3 loop is CASRAGLGTSLETQFF. The CDR3 DNA reads TGTGCCAGCAGGGCTGGGCTCGGGACTTCCCTGGAGACCCAGTTCTTC.

The chain couples TRBV6-6 to TRBJ2-5; TRBD1 agrees at 12 bases. The CDR3 runs 15 residues. Germline V gene sequence: CDR1 MNHNY, CDR2 SVGAGI (reference sequence). J lost 5 bases, V lost 2 bases, and 3 bases had no gene match. The DNA for the CDR3 is TGTGCCAGCAGTTACAGGGACAGGGGGCTGGAGACCCAGTACTTC. Residues: CASSYRDRGLETQYF.

The chain joins TRBV2 to TRBJ2-7; D is ambiguous. Between the trimmed V and J ends, which lost 1 base and 1 base, there was a span of 8 bases. The germline V gene has CDR1 SNHLY and CDR2 FYNNEI. The CDR3 extends over 14 amino acids. This CDR3 is CASSEEGISYEQYF. The CDR3, as DNA: TGTGCCAGCAGTGAAGAGGGAATTTCCTACGAGCAGTACTTC.

This clonotype was detected only a few times. V gene TRBV7-2 combines with J gene TRBJ2-1; 15 bases fit TRBD2. With 4 bases clipped from V and 4 bases from J, the junction kept 5 bases outside the gene matches. Germline values: CDR1 SGHTA, CDR2 FQGNSA. The CDR3 is made up of 17 amino acids. The CDR3 sequence is CASSWGLAGGFYNEQFF. Here the CDR3 DNA reads TGTGCCAGCAGCTGGGGACTAGCGGGAGGTTTTTACAATGAGCAGTTCTTC.

On this clonotype itself: This may stem from a read error, because a much larger clone lies one nucleotide away. This rearrangement joins TRBV29-1 to TRBJ2-1; D unclear. The CDR3 totals 11 residues. Germline V lookup: CDR1 SQVTM, CDR2 ANQGSEA. This CDR3 is CGVSQSSYQFF. CDR3 nucleotides: TGCGGCGTTTCCCAGAGTAGTTACCAGTTCTTC.

In the case of this clonotype: One base away lies a much larger clone, so this may be a sequencing read error. The CDR3 DNA follows: TGCAGTGCCGTGGCGGGGGACATTCAGTACTTC. Amino acid sequence: CSAVAGDIQYF. The V call is TRBV20-1, the J call TRBJ2-4; 7 positions match TRBD2. Unmatched junction bases numbered 4, after V lost 6 bases and J lost 8 bases. This CDR3 has 11 residues. Germline loops: CDR1 DFQATT, CDR2 SNEGSKA (reference sequence).

The chain joins TRBV2 to TRBJ1-3, with a weak D call TRBD1 (6 bases). Per the germline V gene, CDR1 is SNHLY and CDR2 is FYNNEI. This CDR3 comprises 14 residues. The V and J ends lost 7 bases and 3 bases respectively, with 13 bases between them. The CDR3 protein is CASTYTGSGNTIYF. The CDR3 bases are TGTGCCAGCACGTATACAGGGAGTGGAAACACCATATATTTT.

CDR3 sequence: CASSSNRAAQETQYF. In nucleotides, the CDR3 is TGTGCCAGCAGCTCTAACAGGGCGGCACAAGAGACCCAGTACTTC. The V gene is TRBV7-2, the J gene TRBJ2-5; a possible D gene is TRBD1 (6 bases). The CDR3 runs 15 residues. V was cut by 4 bases and J by 2 bases, with 14 bases left in between. Germline values: CDR1 SGHTA, CDR2 FQGNSA.

CDR3 coding DNA: TGCGCCAGCAGAGGTGGGACCCACTACGAGCAGTACTTC. This translates into CASRGGTHYEQYF. The J gene is TRBJ2-7, the V gene TRBV5-1, with D perhaps given as TRBD1 or TRBD2 (5 bases each). This CDR3 region has 13 residues. V was cut by 5 bases and J by 3 bases, with 12 bases left in between. Germline CDR1 is SGHRS and CDR2 is YFSETQ.

This clonotype appeared a few times. The chain employs TRBV14 and TRBJ1-1; D remains ambiguous. Trimming left V 0 bases short and J 2 bases short, with 13 bases between. The V gene's germline CDR1 is SGHDN and CDR2 FVKESK. CDR3 length: 16 residues. The CDR3 is CASSQDLGGLNTEAFF. CDR3 sequence (DNA): TGTGCCAGCAGCCAAGACTTGGGAGGGCTAAACACTGAAGCTTTCTTT.

This clonotype was found many times. CDR3 in amino acids: CSAMTGGTYEQYF. As DNA, the CDR3 is TGCAGTGCTATGACAGGGGGTACCTACGAGCAGTACTTC. V and J are TRBV20-1 and TRBJ2-7, with TRBD1 identical over 9 bases. Per the germline V gene, CDR1 is DFQATT and CDR2 is SNEGSKA (reference sequence). With 4 bases clipped from V and 2 bases from J, the junction kept 3 bases outside the gene matches. This CDR3 has 13 residues.

This clonotype was counted only a few times. The chain employs TRBV18 and TRBJ2-7; TRBD1 matches at 8 bases. V dropped 6 bases and J dropped 5; count of bases not matched to a gene: 12. The CDR3 consists of 15 residues. CDR1 is KGHSH and CDR2 is LQKENI in the germline V gene. The CDR3 nucleotides are TGTGCCAGCTCGCTCAGACAGGGGAAAAGTAACGAGCAGTACTTC. Its translation is CASSLRQGKSNEQYF.